This entry concerns a single TCR beta chain. This CDR3 has 15 amino acids. Trimming removed 2 bases from V and 7 bases from J; junction bases left unmatched: 6. The germline gives CDR1 SGHKS, CDR2 YYEKEE (reference sequence). Amplification used 60 Vbeta primers and 13 Jbeta primers. Generated by immunoSEQ multiplex PCR, the TCRdb table keeps only in-frame clones and is missing some. In the table there are hundreds of thousands of clones, 65% to 75% of which are singletons. The data were taken from a study of cytomegalovirus exposure and HLA in healthy donors. The source of this sequence is a woman younger than 45 in good health and CMV-seronegative. Sequencing used PBMCs. V and J are TRBV5-5 and TRBJ1-6, with 7 positions matching TRBD1. The CDR3 sequence: CASSLGMTGNSPLHF. The CDR3 nucleotides are TGTGCCAGCAGCTTAGGGATGACAGGGAATTCACCCCTCCACTTT.